This T cell receptor (beta chain) was sequenced in a study of blood T cell repertoires in COVID-19 (dated by TCRdb to about 2020). About the full investigation: Samples covering the acute and convalescent phases of COVID-19 were provided by collaborators in the United States, Italy and Spain. The material from the prospective study consisted of cDNA or gDNA derived from T cells, B-cell-depleted T cells, or PBMCs. Subjects who had been exposed to COVID-19, were actively infected with it, or had recovered from it provided the deeply sampled blood TCRbeta repertoires that made up the dataset. A freely available public database, intended as a resource for researchers studying the immune response to SARS-CoV-2, is where the repertoires were released. The samples were drawn from two sources: the first 160 participants of the ongoing ImmuneRACE study, and about 1,300 subjects contributed by 6 global collaborators. Sample metadata almost always included a de-identified subject ID, COVID-19 status, age in years and sex. HLA class I and class II types, where available, came from metadata supplied by the sample provider rather than from assay-based typing. General study outcomes and caveats: How much clinical and demographic metadata was included differed by source and by participant, and the metadata was provided uncurated.

The immunoSEQ Assay, a bias-controlled multiplex PCR, was used to amplify TCRbeta CDR3 regions from genomic DNA. The authors' pipeline ran thus. Within the assay, amplification of reference gene primers was used to estimate how many nucleated cells each sample contained. Sequence reads were collapsed and filtered to measure the absolute abundance of every unique TCRbeta CDR3 rearrangement. For each sample, productive Simpson clonality was calculated as the square root of Simpson's diversity index across productive rearrangements. The source is immuneACCESS, and TCRdb retained only in-frame sequences with V and J called. Part of the clones is not carried over; for the studies checked, unresolved V genes explain less than half of this, and the remainder is unexplained. The V and J calls and clone size come from that table; D and trimming were worked out from the DNA. Here the sample has under 250,000 clones; about 87% occur a single time. The ten largest clonotypes hold around 3.8% of the sample.

The CDR3 runs 13 amino acids, cysteine and phenylalanine included. Only CDR3 DNA is held: 39 bases, read in frame from base 1. V is pared back by 0 bases and J by 8 bases, with 10 bases lying between the germline termini. CDR1 and CDR2, per the germline V gene, are LGHNA and YNFKEQ. Comment on this clone: Its binding antigen is unknown. It has no much larger one-base neighbor in the sample; base qualities were not kept.

Enrolling through a virtual design, the prospective study's participants ranged in age from roughly 18 to 95 years and lived across 24 United States geographic areas. In the prospective study, cohorts were assigned on the basis of participant-reported clinical history obtained from a screening survey and a study questionnaire. A participant counted as exposed if, within 2 weeks of entering the study, that participant had been in contact with someone who had a PCR-confirmed or clinician-diagnosed COVID-19 case. In the prospective study, whole blood, serum and a nasopharyngeal or oropharyngeal swab were collected from each participant by mobile phlebotomists. Prospective study participants could optionally give additional blood draws and questionnaires over a 2-month period. Before DNA extraction, blood samples from the prospective study were shipped at room temperature or frozen.

Sequencing input: PBMCs or T cells enriched from blood (not recorded which). The TCR was taken from a woman aged 25 to 39 who had been exposed to COVID-19. The chain is assembled from TRBV4-2 and TRBJ1-1, with no confident D gene call. The DNA sequence reads TGTGCCAGCAGCCAAGATCTTGGAGGGGAAGCTTTCTTT. Its protein reads: CASSQDLGGEAFF.